Shown below are 26 T cell receptor beta chains from a single sample sequenced in a study of cytomegalovirus exposure and HLA in healthy donors. The assay was immunoSEQ multiplex PCR, and TCRdb's table has in-frame clones only and misses some. The table lists about 110,000 clones, around 89% of them singletons. The specimen was PBMCs. Every receptor here comes from a woman younger than 45 in good health and CMV-seropositive.

The CDR3 bases are TGTGCCAGCAGCTTATGGGAGGGGACCCAGTACTTC. It is translated as CASSLWEGTQYF. V usage is TRBV7-9 and J usage is TRBJ2-5; 7 positions match TRBD2. Trimming removed 2 bases from V and 7 bases from J; junction bases left unmatched: 1. This CDR3 region has 12 residues. The germline V gene has CDR1 SEHNR and CDR2 FQNEAQ (reference sequence).

The rearrangement uses TRBV6-5 and TRBJ1-1; the match to TRBD1 covers 7 bases. This CDR3 is built from 14 residues. The J segment lost 2 bases and the V segment lost 6 bases, leaving 6 bases of the junction unmatched. CDR1 is MNHEY and CDR2 is SVGAGI in the germline V gene. CDR3 protein: CASRQTGVNTEAFF. Here the CDR3 DNA reads TGTGCCAGCAGACAAACAGGGGTAAACACTGAAGCTTTCTTT.

The rearrangement joins TRBV7-2 to TRBJ1-3; no definite D call. CDR1 and CDR2 (germline): SGHTA, FQGNSA. The germline V and J ends were trimmed by 4 bases and 4 bases, with 14 bases remaining between them. This CDR3 contains 15 residues. The chain's CDR3 is CASSYSGAPGNTIYF. The CDR3 DNA is TGTGCCAGCAGCTATTCGGGAGCCCCCGGAAACACCATATATTTT.

The chain recombines TRBV6-5 with TRBJ2-3; possible D gene TRBD2, 6 bases. V was clipped by 5 bases and J by 9 bases, with 9 bases between them. The CDR3 loop spans 11 amino acids. Germline CDR1 is MNHEY and CDR2 is SVGAGI. The CDR3 nucleotides read TGTGCCAGCAGTGGGGGGATCACGCAGTATTTT. It translates to CASSGGITQYF.

This clone was seen a few times. The chain links TRBV9 to TRBJ2-2, with D hard to call. CDR1 is SGDLS, CDR2 YYNGEE, per germline. Trimming took 3 bases from V and 8 from J, leaving 8 bases between them. The length of the CDR3 is 12 residues. CDR3 coding DNA: TGTGCCAGCAGCGCAGTCGATGGGGAGCTGTTTTTT. Translating gives CASSAVDGELFF.

The V call is TRBV25-1, the J call TRBJ1-1; tentatively, D is TRBD1 (5 bases). V was shortened by 2 bases and J by 1 base, with 8 bases between the two germline ends. This CDR3 region has 14 residues. CDR1 MGHDK and CDR2 SYGVNS come from the germline V gene. CDR3 amino acids: CASSEPGENTEAFF. Here the CDR3 DNA reads TGTGCCAGCAGTGAACCGGGGGAGAACACTGAAGCTTTCTTT.

This clone is a singleton in its sample. The rearrangement joins TRBV2 to TRBJ2-3; the match to TRBD2 covers 10 bases. CDR1 is SNHLY and CDR2 is FYNNEI in the germline V gene. The length of the CDR3 is 15 residues. After removal of 6 bases from V and 5 bases from J, the junction contained 8 bases not matched to a gene. The CDR3 coding sequence is TGTGCCAGCAGGCTGTCTAGCGGGGGAGTAGATACGCAGTATTTT. This gives the protein CASRLSSGGVDTQYF.

The J gene is TRBJ2-1, the V gene TRBV27; 13 bases map to TRBD2. Losses at the gene ends were 1 base for V and 8 bases for J; bases not matched to a gene: 5. The germline gives CDR1 MNHEY, CDR2 SMNVEV (reference sequence). The CDR3 length is 16 residues. The CDR3 DNA is TGTGCCAGCAGTTTATGGGGACTAGCGGGATGGGATGAGCAGTTCTTC. Amino acid sequence: CASSLWGLAGWDEQFF.

J is TRBJ2-3 and V is TRBV29-1, with a weak D call TRBD2 (7 bases). The V and J ends lost 3 bases and 4 bases respectively, with 23 bases between them. The CDR3 extends over 17 amino acids. CDR1 is SQVTM and CDR2 is ANQGSEA in the germline V gene. The CDR3 bases are TGCAGCGTTGATAACATAGAGGGGGGGCTCCGGTCAGATACGCAGTATTTT. Its protein is CSVDNIEGGLRSDTQYF.

The DNA for the CDR3 is TGTGCCAGCAGCACGACGACAGGGAGCAATCAGCCCCAGCATTTT. Its translation: CASSTTTGSNQPQHF. The J gene is TRBJ1-5, the V gene TRBV5-5, with 7 bases lining up with TRBD1. Looked up from germline, CDR1 is SGHKS and CDR2 is YYEKEE (reference sequence). J gave up 1 base and V 4 bases, and 5 bases lay outside the gene matches. The CDR3 runs to 15 residues.

The gene calls are TRBV7-9 and TRBJ1-1, with TRBD1 as a possible D gene (5 bases). The V end lost 5 bases, the J end lost 5 bases, and 9 bases lay between the germline ends. CDR1 and CDR2 (germline): SEHNR, FQNEAQ (reference sequence). The CDR3 is made up of 12 amino acids. The CDR3: CASSPGQTEAFF. The CDR3 DNA follows: TGTGCCAGCAGCCCAGGGCAGACTGAAGCTTTCTTT.

There are a few counts of this clone. CDR3 protein: CASSLGQGSNQPQHF. CDR3 DNA sequence: TGTGCCAGCAGCTTAGGACAGGGTAGCAATCAGCCCCAGCATTTT. The rearrangement links TRBV7-2 to TRBJ1-5; 7 bases are shared with TRBD1. Germline CDR1 is SGHTA and CDR2 is FQGNSA. CDR3 length: 15 residues. J gave up 0 bases and V 1 base, and 0 bases lay outside the gene matches.

The chain uses TRBV2 and TRBJ2-6, with D maybe TRBD1 (6 bases). Germline CDR1 reads SNHLY; CDR2 reads FYNNEI. With 10 bases removed from V and 0 bases from J, the gap between germline ends came to 10 bases. The CDR3 has 14 residues. The CDR3 spells CATRQDSGANVLTF. The CDR3 DNA is TGTGCCACCCGACAGGACTCTGGGGCCAACGTCCTGACTTTC.

The chain is built from TRBV6-4 and TRBJ1-1; 7 nucleotides line up with TRBD1. The length of the CDR3 is 15 residues. Germline V gene lookup returns CDR1 MRHNA and CDR2 SNTAGT. The ends lost 6 bases at V and 3 bases at J; junction bases unmatched: 10. The CDR3 spells CASRVFPQGDTEAFF. In DNA, the CDR3 is TGTGCCAGCAGGGTGTTCCCCCAGGGGGACACTGAAGCTTTCTTT.

The rearrangement uses TRBV6-1 and TRBJ1-1, with a possible D match to TRBD1 (6 bases). This CDR3 is built from 12 residues. Germline CDR1 and CDR2: MNHNS and SASEGT. V lost 2 bases and J lost 7, with 8 bases in between. In DNA form, the CDR3 reads TGTGCCAGCAGTGAAAGAGGGGGTGAAGCTTTCTTT. This gives the protein CASSERGGEAFF.

This clone came up once. V gene TRBV19 combines with J gene TRBJ1-1; D remains ambiguous. V lost 11 bases and J 0 bases, leaving 13 bases between the germline ends. Germline assignment: CDR1 LNHDA and CDR2 SQIVND (reference sequence). The CDR3 length is 13 residues. This chain's CDR3 is CASAGFLNTEAFF. CDR3 bases: TGTGCCTCTGCGGGTTTCCTGAACACTGAAGCTTTCTTT.

This chain links TRBV4-2 with TRBJ1-1; D is ambiguous. V lost 3 bases to trimming and J lost 1 base, with 9 bases between them. Germline values: CDR1 LGHNA, CDR2 YNFKEQ. The CDR3 has 14 residues. The CDR3 loop is CASSHDAGNTEAFF. The CDR3 coding sequence is TGTGCCAGCAGCCACGACGCAGGGAACACTGAAGCTTTCTTT.

V gene TRBV4-2 combines with J gene TRBJ1-2; TRBD1 is a possible D gene (5 bases). Trimming stripped 4 bases from V and 7 bases from J, with 19 bases between. CDR1 is LGHNA, CDR2 YNFKEQ, per germline. The CDR3 loop spans 15 amino acids. The CDR3 here is CASSPWVRQSLGYTF. CDR3 sequence (DNA): TGTGCCAGCAGCCCCTGGGTGAGACAGTCCCTTGGCTACACCTTC.

The rearrangement uses TRBV28 and TRBJ1-2; D possibly corresponds to TRBD1 (5 bases). V shed 3 bases and J shed 8 bases, with 16 bases lying between them. CDR3 length: 14 amino acids. The germline CDR1 and CDR2 sequences are MDHEN and SYDVKM. The CDR3 DNA sequence: TGTGCCAGCAGTTTTCAGGGTTCGATTAAGGGCTACACCTTC. Residues: CASSFQGSIKGYTF.

The genes are TRBV7-8 and TRBJ2-2; unclear D gene. The CDR3 sequence is 16 residues long. CDR1 is SGHVS, CDR2 FQNEAQ, per germline. Trimming shortened V by 5 bases and J by 2 bases, and 15 bases separated the two germline ends. CDR3 amino acids: CASSAIRVLNTGELFF. Written as DNA, the CDR3 is TGTGCCAGCAGCGCCATCCGGGTCTTAAACACCGGGGAGCTGTTTTTT. Combining the CDR3 with reference TRBV7-8 and TRBJ2-2 gives the whole variable domain GAGVSQSPRYKVAKRGQDVALRCDPISGHVSLFWYQQALGQGPEFLTYFQNEAQLDKSGLPSDRFFAERPEGSVSTLKIQRTQQEDSAVYLCASSAIRVLNTGELFFGEGSRLTVL.

This chain uses TRBV11-2 with TRBJ1-1; the D gene is possibly TRBD1 (5 bases). Germline loops: CDR1 SGHAT, CDR2 FQNNGV. V lost 2 bases and J 3 bases, leaving 10 bases between the germline ends. The CDR3 consists of 14 residues. In DNA form, the CDR3 reads TGTGCCAGCAGCTTACTGTACAGGCACACTGAAGCTTTCTTT. Protein product: CASSLLYRHTEAFF.

This chain connects TRBV6-1 to TRBJ1-6; D unresolved. The CDR3 covers 13 residues. The V end was cut by 10 bases, the J end by 8 bases, with 15 bases between. Germline V gene data show CDR1 as MNHNS and CDR2 as SASEGT. Here the CDR3 DNA reads TGTGCCACCACCCAGCGGTCGGATTCACCCCTCCACTTT. It specifies CATTQRSDSPLHF.

The chain couples TRBV2 to TRBJ2-1, with TRBD2 matching over 9 bases. The V and J ends lost 8 bases and 7 bases, in that order; junction bases with no gene match: 6. The CDR3 consists of 13 residues. The germline CDR1 and CDR2 sequences are SNHLY and FYNNEI. The CDR3 nucleotides read TGTGCCAGCGGGCTAGCGGGAAGGAATGAGCAGTTCTTC. Translating it yields CASGLAGRNEQFF.

The V call is TRBV7-2, the J call TRBJ1-5; TRBD1 might be the D (5 bases). CDR3 size: 12 residues. Trimming stripped 8 bases from V and 7 bases from J, with 12 bases between. Germline V gene sequence: CDR1 SGHTA, CDR2 FQGNSA. CDR3 DNA: TGTGCCAGCTCAAGGGGCAGACAGCCCCAGCATTTT. As protein: CASSRGRQPQHF. The full variable domain, in which reference TRBV7-2 and TRBJ1-5 provide the parts outside the CDR3, is GAGVSQSPSNKVTEKGKDVELRCDPISGHTALYWYRQSLGQGLEFLIYFQGNSAPDKSGLPSDRFSAERTGGSVSTLTIQRTQQEDSAVYLCASSRGRQPQHFGDGTRLSIL.

The CDR3, as DNA: TGCGCCAGCAGCTTGATTTCAGGGGGTGCAGATACGCAGTATTTT. Residues: CASSLISGGADTQYF. The rearrangement joins TRBV5-1 to TRBJ2-3; 7 bases fit TRBD1. The germline V gene encodes CDR1 SGHRS and CDR2 YFSETQ. V dropped 1 base and J dropped 4; count of bases not matched to a gene: 6. The CDR3 consists of 15 residues.

V gene TRBV2 combines with J gene TRBJ1-4; TRBD1 matches at 8 bases. The CDR3 runs to 14 residues. Per the germline V gene, CDR1 is SNHLY and CDR2 is FYNNEI. The V and J ends lost 8 bases and 7 bases, in that order; junction bases with no gene match: 9. CDR3 residues: CASRQTGESEKLFF. The CDR3 DNA reads TGTGCCAGCCGGCAGACAGGGGAAAGTGAAAAACTGTTTTTT.